These 6 T cell receptor beta chains share one sample of origin, sequenced in a study of blood T cell repertoires in COVID-19. The data were produced by immunoSEQ multiplex PCR, yet TCRdb's version contains in-frame clones alone and is incomplete. The sample yields fewer than 200,000 clones, about 85% seen once. The sequenced material came from peripheral blood. These receptors were collected from a woman of 80 years or more with acute or convalescent COVID-19.

V and J are TRBV6-5 and TRBJ1-3, with D possibly being TRBD1 (5 bases). CDR1 is MNHEY and CDR2 is SVGAGI in the germline V gene. The CDR3 runs to 14 residues. V was cut by 9 bases and J by 8 bases, with 20 bases left in between. The CDR3 loop is CASAPGGLGDTIYF. The CDR3, as DNA: TGTGCCAGTGCTCCGGGGGGTCTTGGGGACACCATATATTTT.

The chain combines TRBV13 with TRBJ2-7, with 9 positions matching TRBD2. J lost 5 bases, V lost 5 bases, and 10 bases had no gene match. The CDR3 length is 15 residues. Looked up from germline, CDR1 is PRHDT and CDR2 is FYEKMQ (reference sequence). CDR3 protein: CASSQSGLALHEQYF. CDR3 nucleotides: TGTGCCAGCAGCCAATCGGGACTAGCTCTCCACGAGCAGTACTTC.

This chain joins TRBV3-1 (or the pseudogene TRBV3-2) and TRBJ1-5; D remains ambiguous. CDR1 LGHDT and CDR2 YNNKEL come from the germline V gene (reference sequence). V lost 1 base and J lost 0, with 7 bases in between. CDR3 length equals 15 residues. The CDR3 DNA reads TGTGCCAGCAGCCAAGGCAGAAATAGCAATCAGCCCCAGCATTTT. This codes for CASSQGRNSNQPQHF.

This clone was found a few times. The identical CDR3 is also encoded by other nucleotide sequences in the sample. The V call is TRBV7-2, the J call TRBJ1-1; D gene ambiguous. V was trimmed by 2 bases and J by 4 bases, leaving 8 bases between them. Germline V gene lookup returns CDR1 SGHTA and CDR2 FQGNSA. This CDR3 region has 13 residues. The CDR3 DNA is TGTGCCAGCAGCTTAACCGAGGGCACTGAAGCTTTCTTT. This encodes CASSLTEGTEAFF.

The rearrangement links TRBV7-8 to TRBJ1-5; the match to TRBD1 covers 7 bases. With V trimmed by 4 bases and J by 0 bases, 6 bases remained unmatched. Germline CDR1 SGHVS, CDR2 FQNEAQ. This CDR3 is 16 amino acids long. The chain's CDR3 is CASSYPGGYSNQPQHF. The CDR3 region has the DNA TGTGCCAGCAGCTATCCAGGGGGATATAGCAATCAGCCCCAGCATTTT.

The chain is built from TRBV6-5 and TRBJ2-5, with TRBD1 identical over 7 bases. Trimming cost V 4 bases and J 3 bases; bases outside gene matches: 2. The CDR3 runs to 13 residues. Per the germline V gene, CDR1 is MNHEY and CDR2 is SVGAGI. This CDR3 reads CASSSGQKETQYF. CDR3 nucleotide sequence: TGTGCCAGCAGTTCGGGACAGAAAGAGACCCAGTACTTC.